Shown below are 25 T cell receptor beta chains from a single sample sequenced in a study of patients and donors after allogeneic stem cell transplantation (TCRdb year 2020). Preparation of the library involved RT-PCR. The instrument given in TCRdb is NextSeq 550. TCRdb cleaned the public reads at Q25 with fastp, built clones with MiXCR and kept in-frame beta chains. CDR3 protein duplicates are merged, each entry listing the most common genes and DNA. The sample table contains about 960,000 distinct CDR3 sequences; only one count was recorded for about 20% of them. 6% of the sample rests with the top ten. The sequencing input was blood, either unsorted or a sorted T cell fraction (not recorded which). The receptors derive from a human donor who was either an allogeneic HSCT recipient or a stem cell or donor lymphocyte infusion donor (not recorded which). It is not recorded whose cells these are; they may come from a transplant donor.

This clonotype came up a few times. V and J are TRBV6-5 and TRBJ2-3, with 8 positions matching TRBD1. The CDR3 loop spans 15 amino acids. Germline V gives CDR1 MNHEY, CDR2 SVGAGI. J lost 9 bases, V lost 0 bases, and 8 bases had no gene match. The CDR3: CASSYSNPTGGTQYF. In DNA form, the CDR3 reads TGTGCCAGCAGTTACTCGAACCCAACAGGGGGGACGCAGTATTTT.

The chain uses TRBV18 and TRBJ2-5, with D perhaps being TRBD1 or TRBD2 (5 bases each). CDR1 and CDR2 (germline): KGHSH, LQKENI. The CDR3 length is 15 residues. Trimming pared 3 bases from V and 6 bases from J, leaving 17 bases between. The CDR3 bases are TGTGCCAGCTCACCTCAACCGGGACCAGAGAAGACCCAGTACTTC. This codes for CASSPQPGPEKTQYF.

The rearrangement uses TRBV7-9 and TRBJ2-3; no firm D call. Germline CDR1 and CDR2: SEHNR and FQNEAQ (reference sequence). V was pared by 3 bases and J by 0 bases, with 10 bases between. This CDR3 spans 15 amino acids. Here the CDR3 reads CASSFATASTDTQYF. The CDR3 region has the DNA TGTGCCAGCAGCTTCGCCACAGCTAGCACAGATACGCAGTATTTT.

The chain couples TRBV6-1 to TRBJ2-4, with TRBD1 matching over 9 bases. Germline CDR1 MNHNS, CDR2 SASEGT. With V trimmed by 5 bases and J by 1 base, 3 bases remained unmatched. CDR3 length equals 15 residues. The DNA of the CDR3 is TGTGCCAGCAGTACAGGACAGGGGGCCAAAAACATTCAGTACTTC. Its protein is CASSTGQGAKNIQYF.

In this sample, this clonotype turned up once. The junction differs from germline at one of its ends, possibly a read error. The CDR3 loop is CASSPTNSYEEYF. For the CDR3, the DNA is TGTGCCAGCTCACCTACCAACTCCTACGAGGAGTACTTC. The V and J genes are TRBV18 and TRBJ2-7; the D is unclear. The V gene's germline CDR1 is KGHSH and CDR2 LQKENI. The CDR3 contains 13 residues.

The chain combines TRBV7-9 with TRBJ2-5; D is possibly TRBD2 (5 bases). V lost 5 bases to trimming and J lost 1 base, with 14 bases between them. From germline, CDR1 is SEHNR and CDR2 FQNEAQ (reference sequence). The CDR3 sequence is 15 residues long. Here the CDR3 reads CASSREAVAQETQYF. The CDR3, as DNA: TGTGCCAGCAGCCGGGAAGCGGTGGCCCAAGAGACCCAGTACTTC. Full variable domain (remainder filled in from reference TRBV7-9 and TRBJ2-5): DTGVSQNPRHKITKRGQNVTFRCDPISEHNRLYWYRQTLGQGPEFLTYFQNEAQLEKSRLLSDRFSAERPKGSFSTLEIQRTEQGDSAMYLCASSREAVAQETQYFGPGTRLLVL.

This clonotype has only a few counts. CDR3 DNA sequence: TGCAGTGCTAGGGATAGATTCCACGAGCAGTACTTC. It yields the protein CSARDRFHEQYF. This chain links TRBV20-1 with TRBJ2-7, with D uncertain. The V and J ends lost 3 bases and 5 bases respectively, with 11 bases between them. In germline, CDR1 is DFQATT, CDR2 SNEGSKA (reference sequence). This CDR3 spans 12 amino acids.

The chain employs TRBV28 and TRBJ2-1; tentative D call: TRBD1 (6 bases). The CDR3 runs to 17 residues. Deletions cut 5 bases from V and 9 bases from J, with 26 bases between. In germline, CDR1 is MDHEN, CDR2 SYDVKM. As DNA, the CDR3 is TGTGCCAGCAGTCCTTATAAACAGGGAAGGCTATTTGGTGAGCAGTTCTTC. Translation gives CASSPYKQGRLFGEQFF.

The rearrangement joins TRBV5-4 to TRBJ2-7; no clear D. The length of the CDR3 is 12 residues. Germline V CDR1 and CDR2: SGHNT, YYREEE (reference sequence). V lost 3 bases and J 7 bases, leaving 11 bases between the germline ends. Here the CDR3 reads CASSSLSSEQYF. The CDR3 region has the DNA TGTGCCAGCAGCTCCCTCTCGTCTGAGCAGTACTTC.

This clonotype was counted a few times. This chain links TRBV20-1 with TRBJ2-3; no firm D call. The CDR3 length is 14 residues. Germline V CDR1 and CDR2: DFQATT, SNEGSKA (reference sequence). Trimming removed 6 bases from V and 0 bases from J, with 13 bases in between. The CDR3 DNA sequence: TGCAGTGCAACACGAGGAACTAGCACAGATACGCAGTATTTT. Its translation is CSATRGTSTDTQYF.

This chain joins TRBV7-2 and TRBJ1-5; 7 nucleotides align to TRBD1. This CDR3 is 14 amino acids long. After removal of 6 bases from V and 4 bases from J, the junction contained 6 bases not matched to a gene. Germline V gene lookup returns CDR1 SGHTA and CDR2 FQGNSA. The CDR3, as DNA: TGTGCCAGCAGGACGACAGGGTTGAATCAGCCCCAGCATTTT. Protein product: CASRTTGLNQPQHF.

A few counts support this clonotype. The chain uses TRBV12-3 or TRBV12-4 and TRBJ2-2, with D uncertain. The ends were cut back, 4 bases at V and 3 bases at J, with 9 bases in the middle. This CDR3 comprises 14 residues. CDR3 residues: CASSSSEDTGELFF. The DNA for the CDR3 is TGTGCCAGCAGTTCCTCCGAGGACACCGGGGAGCTGTTTTTT.

This CDR3 reads CASSQPGLAGPYF. The DNA for the CDR3 is TGTGCCAGCAGCCAACCCGGACTAGCGGGACCGTATTTT. This chain joins TRBV4-2 and TRBJ2-3, with 12 bases identical to TRBD2. V shed 2 bases and J 14 bases; nucleotides not matched to a gene: 5. The CDR3 extends over 13 amino acids. CDR1 LGHNA and CDR2 YNFKEQ come from the germline V gene.

This clonotype has only a few counts. The chain uses TRBV7-6 and TRBJ2-3, with 11 bases identical to TRBD1. The CDR3 totals 16 residues. V lost 1 base and J lost 4; bases outside the gene matches: 4. CDR1 SGHVS and CDR2 FNYEAQ come from the germline V gene. CDR3 residues: CASSLGWDRGADTQYF. DNA for the CDR3: TGTGCCAGCAGCTTAGGATGGGACAGGGGGGCAGATACGCAGTATTTT.

The chain has TRBV5-1 and TRBJ2-4, with 11 nucleotides matching TRBD1. The trim removed 4 bases at V and 5 bases at J, leaving 2 bases unmatched. The length of the CDR3 is 14 residues. Looked up from germline, CDR1 is SGHRS and CDR2 is YFSETQ. For the CDR3, the DNA is TGCGCCAGCAGCCCGGGACAGGGGGAAAACATTCAGTACTTC. Its protein product is CASSPGQGENIQYF.

About this clonotype itself: Germline and junction disagree at one end, which may indicate a read error. The chain uses TRBV20-1 and TRBJ2-3; 9 bases are a match to TRBD2. The CDR3 runs to 16 residues. Per the germline V gene, CDR1 is DFQATT and CDR2 is SNEGSKA (reference sequence). CDR3 loop: CSARDHAQRGAQRLHF. DNA for the CDR3: TGCAGCGCTAGAGATCACGCTCAGCGGGGGGCCCAGCGTTTGCATTTT.

The sample holds many counts of this clonotype. The gene calls are TRBV12-3 or TRBV12-4 and TRBJ2-3, with a weak D call TRBD1 (5 bases). V was shortened by 5 bases and J by 7 bases, with 19 bases between the two germline ends. The CDR3 contains 15 residues. In DNA form, the CDR3 reads TGTGCCAGCAGTCCACCCAGGGCCTACGGTAATACGCAGTATTTT. It yields the protein CASSPPRAYGNTQYF.

The genes are TRBV6-1 and TRBJ2-7, with D uncertain. V lost 6 bases, J lost 2 bases, and 17 bases lay in between. CDR3 length: 15 amino acids. CDR1 and CDR2 from the germline V gene are MNHNS and SASEGT. The CDR3 coding sequence is TGTGCCAGCAGCTCCTATGGGTCCTCCGCCTACGAGCAGTACTTC. It translates to CASSSYGSSAYEQYF.

A few counts support this clonotype. The chain employs TRBV20-1 and TRBJ2-7; TRBD2 matches at 7 bases. The CDR3 length is 14 residues. V shed 4 bases and J 6 bases; nucleotides not matched to a gene: 12. Germline-derived CDR1 and CDR2 are DFQATT and SNEGSKA (reference sequence). Written as DNA, the CDR3 is TGCAGTGCTACACTCGGGACTATATCTCGCGAGCAGTACTTC. This encodes CSATLGTISREQYF.

There are a few counts of this clonotype. The chain is built from TRBV27 and TRBJ2-6; D is unresolved. The CDR3 has 15 residues. Germline V lookup: CDR1 MNHEY, CDR2 SMNVEV (reference sequence). V lost 8 bases and J lost 0, with 11 bases in between. The DNA of the CDR3 is TGTGCCAGCGGATTCTTGGGCTCTGGGGCCAACGTCCTGACTTTC. This codes for CASGFLGSGANVLTF.

This clonotype occurred a few times. This chain joins TRBV7-9 and TRBJ1-5, with TRBD1 as a possible D gene (5 bases). The CDR3 spans 15 residues. Trimming pared 3 bases from V and 2 bases from J, leaving 11 bases between. The V gene's germline CDR1 is SEHNR and CDR2 FQNEAQ (reference sequence). The CDR3 region is CASSFSGDGNQPQHF. The DNA of the CDR3 is TGTGCCAGCAGCTTTTCGGGGGATGGCAATCAGCCCCAGCATTTT. Full variable domain (remainder filled in from reference TRBV7-9 and TRBJ1-5): DTGVSQNPRHKITKRGQNVTFRCDPISEHNRLYWYRQTLGQGPEFLTYFQNEAQLEKSRLLSDRFSAERPKGSFSTLEIQRTEQGDSAMYLCASSFSGDGNQPQHFGDGTRLSIL.

This clonotype was seen a handful of times. V and J are TRBV10-3 and TRBJ2-3, with 8 bases fitting TRBD2. Germline CDR1 ENHRY, CDR2 SYGVKD. Trimming cost V 7 bases and J 1 base; bases outside gene matches: 7. This CDR3 is 15 amino acids long. The CDR3 nucleotides are TGTGCCATCATGGCGGGGGGACCCCGCACAGATACGCAGTATTTT. This encodes CAIMAGGPRTDTQYF.

V gene TRBV4-1 combines with J gene TRBJ1-3; no clear D. V gave up 1 base and J gave up 0 bases, with 16 bases separating them. This CDR3 region has 18 residues. The V gene's germline CDR1 is MGHRA and CDR2 YSYEKL. CDR3 amino acids: CASSQGGPAETSGNTIYF. CDR3 bases: TGCGCCAGCAGCCAAGGAGGTCCCGCGGAGACCTCTGGAAACACCATATATTTT.

This chain connects TRBV5-1 to TRBJ2-2; TRBD1 agrees at 9 bases. This CDR3 region has 14 residues. The V segment lost 7 bases and the J segment 6 bases; nucleotides outside the gene matches: 7. Germline-derived CDR1 and CDR2 are SGHRS and YFSETQ. The CDR3 region has the DNA TGCGCCAGCCACCGGGACAGGGAGGCCGGGGAGCTGTTTTTT. It codes for CASHRDREAGELFF.

This clonotype was seen repeatedly, ten times or more. This rearrangement joins TRBV10-3 to TRBJ2-3; D unresolved. Germline CDR1 is ENHRY and CDR2 is SYGVKD. The CDR3 spans 17 residues. Trimming removed 0 bases at V and 0 bases at J, with 13 bases between. The CDR3 DNA is TGTGCCATCAGTGAGTCGAAGCGCACAGCTAGCACAGATACGCAGTATTTT. It codes for CAISESKRTASTDTQYF.